This T cell receptor beta chain was sequenced for a study of blood T cell repertoires in COVID-19. CDR3 length equals 13 residues. Per germline, CDR1 MNHEY and CDR2 SVGAGI. Trimming removed 6 bases from V and 10 bases from J, with 16 bases in between. In the authors' workflow: The assay estimated nucleated cells by amplifying reference gene primers. Profiling relied on immunoSEQ multiplex PCR, and the TCRdb table lists in-frame clones only, not all of them. V, J and clone size derive from that table, while D and trimming were established from the DNA sequence. Of fewer than 250,000 clones listed, approximately 84% were seen once; the top ten hold more than 2.5%. Categorization into cohorts depended on clinical history that participants reported.

The sequenced sample consisted of PBMCs or T cells enriched from blood (not recorded which). The chain joins TRBV6-5 to TRBJ2-1, with D perhaps TRBD2 (6 bases). The receptor's source is a woman aged 25-40 years who had recovered from COVID-19. The CDR3 DNA sequence: TGTGCCAGCAGGAACGGGACTTACTGGGAGCAGTTCTTC. It codes for CASRNGTYWEQFF.